Shown below are 15 T cell receptor beta chains from a single sample sequenced in a study of T cells after somatic rescue of genetic block. Clones were read by immunoSEQ multiplex PCR, and TCRdb kept only the in-frame ones, dropping some. The sample comprises 9,000 to 10,000 clones, around 70% of which are singletons, and approximately 22% rests with the top ten. Sequencing was performed on peripheral blood mononuclear cells (PBMCs). The receptor set was obtained from a boy aged 5 to 17.

The chain uses TRBV9 and TRBJ2-3; 11 nucleotides match TRBD1. Germline V gene data show CDR1 as SGDLS and CDR2 as YYNGEE. CDR3 length: 16 amino acids. V lost 2 bases, J lost 1 base, and 3 bases stayed unmatched. The CDR3 here is CASSVGQGEGTDTQYF. CDR3 nucleotide sequence: TGTGCCAGCAGCGTGGGACAGGGGGAAGGCACAGATACGCAGTATTTT.

J is TRBJ2-5 and V is TRBV15, with 10 bases matching TRBD1. The V segment lost 5 bases and the J segment 0 bases; nucleotides outside the gene matches: 3. Germline lookup yields CDR1 LNHNV and CDR2 YYDKDF (reference sequence). CDR3 length: 15 amino acids. In DNA form, the CDR3 reads TGTGCCACCAGCTGGGACAGGGGACACCAAGAGACCCAGTACTTC. Amino acids: CATSWDRGHQETQYF.

With respect to this clone: The missing conserved phenylalanine or tryptophan at the end of this CDR3 makes a read error likely. The V call is TRBV5-3, the J call TRBJ2-7, with D possibly matching TRBD1 (5 bases). TRBV5-3 is an ORF, and what it does is uncertain. Deletions cut 0 bases from V and 0 bases from J, with 7 bases between. The CDR3 extends over 14 amino acids. For the CDR3, the DNA is TGTGCCAGAAGCTTGGAGACAGTCTCCTACGAGCAGTACCTC. Residues: CARSLETVSYEQYL.

The gene calls are TRBV18 and TRBJ2-5; maybe TRBD2 (6 bases). CDR3 length: 13 residues. The V gene lost 3 bases and the J gene lost 3 bases, with 8 bases spanning the gap. The V gene's germline CDR1 is KGHSH and CDR2 LQKENI. The CDR3 region has the DNA TGTGCCAGCTCACCGGGGACTGAAGAGACCCAGTACTTC. This encodes CASSPGTEETQYF. Full variable domain (rest looked up from reference TRBV18 and TRBJ2-5): NAGVMQNPRHLVRRRGQEARLRCSPMKGHSHVYWYRQLPEEGLKFMVYLQKENIIDESGMPKERFSAEFPKEGPSILRIQQVVRGDSAAYFCASSPGTEETQYFGPGTRLLVL.

The gene calls are TRBV19 and TRBJ2-6; 7 bases fit TRBD2. Germline CDR1 LNHDA, CDR2 SQIVND (reference sequence). The CDR3 extends over 15 amino acids. The V segment lost 5 bases and the J segment 2 bases; nucleotides outside the gene matches: 3. The CDR3 reads CASSSSGTGANVLTF. The CDR3 DNA is TGTGCCAGTAGTTCTAGCGGTACTGGGGCCAACGTCCTGACTTTC. Full variable domain (rest looked up from reference TRBV19 and TRBJ2-6): DGGITQSPKYLFRKEGQNVTLSCEQNLNHDAMYWYRQDPGQGLRLIYYSQIVNDFQKGDIAEGYSVSREKKESFPLTVTSAQKNPTAFYLCASSSSGTGANVLTFGAGSRLTVL.

The chain is built from TRBV9 and TRBJ1-4, with 8 bases fitting TRBD1. V trimming: 3 bases; J trimming: 5 bases; junction bases outside the gene matches: 3. Germline CDR1 is SGDLS and CDR2 is YYNGEE. The CDR3 contains 14 residues. The CDR3 sequence: CASSARTGNEKLFF. CDR3 sequence (DNA): TGTGCCAGCAGCGCCCGGACAGGGAATGAAAAACTGTTTTTT.

Written as DNA, the CDR3 is TGCGCCAGCAGCTTGCCCAAAGGGGGGACGGACGAGCAGTACTTC. This encodes CASSLPKGGTDEQYF. The chain is built from TRBV5-1 and TRBJ2-7; D assignment may be TRBD1 or TRBD2 (6 bases each). The CDR3 loop spans 15 amino acids. The germline CDR1 and CDR2 sequences are SGHRS and YFSETQ. Trimming pared 1 base from V and 5 bases from J, leaving 16 bases between.

The genes are TRBV6-1 and TRBJ2-7; no firm D call. This CDR3 contains 8 residues. Germline CDR1 and CDR2: MNHNS and SASEGT. Between the trimmed V and J ends, which lost 8 bases and 4 bases, there was a span of 0 bases. The CDR3 bases are TGTGCCAGCTACGAGCAGTACTTC. This sequence encodes CASYEQYF.

This chain joins TRBV2 and TRBJ1-5; no reliable D call. The CDR3 totals 14 residues. Deletions cut 5 bases from V and 2 bases from J, with 10 bases between. From germline, CDR1 is SNHLY and CDR2 FYNNEI. CDR3 loop: CASSRSNGNQPQHF. The CDR3 bases are TGTGCCAGCAGTAGGTCGAATGGCAATCAGCCCCAGCATTTT.

The J gene is TRBJ1-5, the V gene TRBV15; D remains unclear. This CDR3 has 15 residues. Germline loops: CDR1 LNHNV, CDR2 YYDKDF (reference sequence). The V end lost 1 base, the J end lost 2 bases, and 9 bases lay between the germline ends. CDR3 bases: TGTGCCACCAGCAGAGTCAGCTTAGGCAATCAGCCCCAGCATTTT. Its protein product is CATSRVSLGNQPQHF. The full variable domain, with the rest looked up from reference TRBV15 and TRBJ1-5, is DAMVIQNPRYQVTQFGKPVTLSCSQTLNHNVMYWYQQKSSQAPKLLFHYYDKDFNNEADTPDNFQSRRPNTSFCFLDIRSPGLGDTAMYLCATSRVSLGNQPQHFGDGTRLSIL.

The chain recombines TRBV2 with TRBJ1-2, with TRBD1 matching over 8 bases. The CDR3 is made up of 17 amino acids. J gave up 5 bases and V 2 bases, and 13 bases lay outside the gene matches. Germline CDR1 reads SNHLY; CDR2 reads FYNNEI. The CDR3 loop reads CASSEYRTGLGRYGYTF. The CDR3 nucleotides read TGTGCCAGCAGTGAATATAGGACAGGGTTGGGCCGGTATGGCTACACCTTC.

This clone came up a few times. J is TRBJ2-6 and V is TRBV18; D might be TRBD1 (6 bases). V lost 0 bases and J 0 bases, leaving 9 bases between the germline ends. The CDR3 runs 17 residues. From germline, CDR1 is KGHSH and CDR2 LQKENI. The CDR3: CASSPPGQSSGANVLTF. The CDR3 region has the DNA TGTGCCAGCTCACCACCAGGACAGAGCTCTGGGGCCAACGTCCTGACTTTC.

The chain is built from TRBV19 and TRBJ2-6; D is perhaps TRBD1 (5 bases). Germline V gene lookup returns CDR1 LNHDA and CDR2 SQIVND (reference sequence). CDR3 length: 18 residues. The V and J ends lost 7 bases and 0 bases respectively, with 19 bases between them. The CDR3 spells CASTDRIGVSSGANVLTF. CDR3 nucleotides: TGTGCCAGTACTGACAGAATAGGAGTCTCCTCTGGGGCCAACGTCCTGACTTTC. Full variable domain (rest looked up from reference TRBV19 and TRBJ2-6): DGGITQSPKYLFRKEGQNVTLSCEQNLNHDAMYWYRQDPGQGLRLIYYSQIVNDFQKGDIAEGYSVSREKKESFPLTVTSAQKNPTAFYLCASTDRIGVSSGANVLTFGAGSRLTVL.

The rearrangement links TRBV7-9 to TRBJ2-7; 9 bases agree with TRBD2. The CDR3 length is 14 residues. Looked up from germline, CDR1 is SEHNR and CDR2 is FQNEAQ (reference sequence). The junction had 6 bases not matched to a gene; V was cut back by 3 bases and J by 6 bases. The CDR3 nucleotides are TGTGCCAGCAGCTTTAGCGGGGGAGACTCCGAGCAGTACTTC. This codes for CASSFSGGDSEQYF. The full variable domain, its missing parts supplied by reference TRBV7-9 and TRBJ2-7, is DTGVSQNPRHKITKRGQNVTFRCDPISEHNRLYWYRQTLGQGPEFLTYFQNEAQLEKSRLLSDRFSAERPKGSFSTLEIQRTEQGDSAMYLCASSFSGGDSEQYFGPGTRLTVT.

CDR3: CASSYGRVSYEQYF. CDR3 DNA: TGTGCCAGCAGTTACGGTAGGGTCTCCTACGAGCAGTACTTC. V usage is TRBV6-5 and J usage is TRBJ2-7; D not resolved. Germline V lookup: CDR1 MNHEY, CDR2 SVGAGI. V lost 2 bases and J lost 0, with 8 bases in between. The CDR3 is made up of 14 amino acids.